This TCR beta chain was sequenced for a study of response to subunit inactivated influenza vaccine. Findings of the study overall: Every seasonal influenza vaccination brings in few new T cells, the authors suggested.

One entry per CDR3 protein results from TCRdb running MiXCR on the RT-PCR reads. This table has about 480,000 distinct CDR3 sequences, 9.5% to 12% appearing once. CDR1 is ENHRY, CDR2 SYGVKD, per germline. V lost 0 bases to trimming and J lost 3 bases; unmatched junction nucleotides: 2. This CDR3 region has 15 residues. In this sample, this clonotype turned up many times. Antigen specificity is unknown. The sequence came from a man aged 45 to 65 who received an inactivated influenza vaccine. The material was PBMCs from blood, obtained roughly 6 weeks after vaccination. The chain is built from TRBV10-3 and TRBJ2-1, with 7 bases that match TRBD2. CDR3 DNA: TGTGCCATCAGTGAGTCCGGGGGGTTCTACAATGAGCAGTTCTTC. Amino acid sequence: CAISESGGFYNEQFF.